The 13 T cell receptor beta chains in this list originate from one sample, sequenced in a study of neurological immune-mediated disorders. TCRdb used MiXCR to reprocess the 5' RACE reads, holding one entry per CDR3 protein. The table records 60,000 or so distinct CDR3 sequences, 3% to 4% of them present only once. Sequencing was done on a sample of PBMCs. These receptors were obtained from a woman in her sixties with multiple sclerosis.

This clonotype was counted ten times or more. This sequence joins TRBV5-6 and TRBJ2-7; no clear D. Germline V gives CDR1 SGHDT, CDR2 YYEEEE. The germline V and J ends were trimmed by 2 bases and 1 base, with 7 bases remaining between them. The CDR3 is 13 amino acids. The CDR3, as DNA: TGTGCCAGCAGCTTCGGCAGATCCTACGAGCAGTACTTC. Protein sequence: CASSFGRSYEQYF.

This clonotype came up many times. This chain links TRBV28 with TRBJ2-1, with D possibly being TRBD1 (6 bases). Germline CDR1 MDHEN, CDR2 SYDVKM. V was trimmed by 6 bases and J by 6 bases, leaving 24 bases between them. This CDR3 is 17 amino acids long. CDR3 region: CASRRPDRSWFGNEQFF. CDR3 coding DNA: TGTGCCAGCAGACGCCCAGACAGGAGTTGGTTCGGCAATGAGCAGTTCTTC.

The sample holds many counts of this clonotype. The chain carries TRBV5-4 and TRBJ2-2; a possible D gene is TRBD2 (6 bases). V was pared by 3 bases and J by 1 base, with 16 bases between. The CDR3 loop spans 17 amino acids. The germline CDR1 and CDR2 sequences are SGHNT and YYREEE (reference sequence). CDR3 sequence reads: CASSSPGGARNTGELFF. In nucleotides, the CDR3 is TGTGCCAGCAGCTCGCCCGGCGGGGCACGGAACACCGGGGAGCTGTTTTTT.

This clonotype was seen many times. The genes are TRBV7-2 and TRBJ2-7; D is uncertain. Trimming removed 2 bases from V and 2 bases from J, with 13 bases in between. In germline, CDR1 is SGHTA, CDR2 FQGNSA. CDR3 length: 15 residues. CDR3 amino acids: CASSLFSTQTYEQYF. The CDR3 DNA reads TGTGCCAGCAGCTTATTCTCGACACAAACCTACGAGCAGTACTTC.

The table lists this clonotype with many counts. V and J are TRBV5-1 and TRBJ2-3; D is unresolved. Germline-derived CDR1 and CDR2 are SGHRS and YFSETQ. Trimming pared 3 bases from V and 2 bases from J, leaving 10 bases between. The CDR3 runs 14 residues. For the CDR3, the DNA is TGCGCCAGCAGCTCGGGCCCGTTCACAGATACGCAGTATTTT. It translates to CASSSGPFTDTQYF.

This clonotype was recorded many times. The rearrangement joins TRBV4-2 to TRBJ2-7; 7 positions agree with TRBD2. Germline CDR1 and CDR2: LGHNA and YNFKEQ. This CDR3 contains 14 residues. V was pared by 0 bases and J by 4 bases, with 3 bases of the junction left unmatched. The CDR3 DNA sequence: TGTGCCAGCAGCCAAGATCTAGCGGTATACGAGCAGTACTTC. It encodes CASSQDLAVYEQYF.

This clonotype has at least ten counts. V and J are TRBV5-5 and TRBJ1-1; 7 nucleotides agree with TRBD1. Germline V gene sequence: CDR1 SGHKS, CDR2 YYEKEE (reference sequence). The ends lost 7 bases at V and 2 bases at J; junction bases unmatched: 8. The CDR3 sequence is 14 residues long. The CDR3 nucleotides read TGTGCCAGCTTATTTGACAGGGCAAACACTGAAGCTTTCTTT. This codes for CASLFDRANTEAFF.

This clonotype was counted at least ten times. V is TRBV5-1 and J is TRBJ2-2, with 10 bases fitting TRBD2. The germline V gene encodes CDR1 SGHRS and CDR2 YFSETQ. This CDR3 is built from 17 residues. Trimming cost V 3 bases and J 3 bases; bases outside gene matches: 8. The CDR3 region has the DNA TGCGCCAGCAGCTGGGGTACTAGCGGGACCTACACCGGGGAGCTGTTTTTT. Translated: CASSWGTSGTYTGELFF.

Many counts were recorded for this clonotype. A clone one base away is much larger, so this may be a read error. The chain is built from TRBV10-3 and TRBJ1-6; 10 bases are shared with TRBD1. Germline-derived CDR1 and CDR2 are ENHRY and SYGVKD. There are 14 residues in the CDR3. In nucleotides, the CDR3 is TGTGCCATCAAGCGGGACAGGGGTAATTCACCCCTCAACTTT. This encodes CAIKRDRGNSPLNF.

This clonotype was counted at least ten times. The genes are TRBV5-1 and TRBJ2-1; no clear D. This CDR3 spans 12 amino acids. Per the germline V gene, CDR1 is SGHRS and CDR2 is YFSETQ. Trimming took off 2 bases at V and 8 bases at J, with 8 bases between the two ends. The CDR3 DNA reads TGCGCCAGCAGCTTCTATAACCATGAGCAGTTCTTC. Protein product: CASSFYNHEQFF.

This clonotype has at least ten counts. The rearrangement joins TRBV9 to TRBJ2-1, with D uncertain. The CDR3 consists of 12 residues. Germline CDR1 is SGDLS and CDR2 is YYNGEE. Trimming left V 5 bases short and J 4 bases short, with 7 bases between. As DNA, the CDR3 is TGTGCCAGCAGTGTCGGATACAATGAGCAGTTCTTC. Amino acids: CASSVGYNEQFF.

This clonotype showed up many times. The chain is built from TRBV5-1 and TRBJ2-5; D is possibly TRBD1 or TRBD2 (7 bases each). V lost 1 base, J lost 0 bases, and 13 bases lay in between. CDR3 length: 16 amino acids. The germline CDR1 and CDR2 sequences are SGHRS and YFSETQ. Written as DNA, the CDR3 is TGCGCCAGCAGCTTGCAGGGGGGGACGTACCAAGAGACCCAGTACTTC. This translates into CASSLQGGTYQETQYF.

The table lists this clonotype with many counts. The CDR3 loop reads CASSDLLIGTGGLGSYEQYF. The CDR3 DNA follows: TGTGCCAGCAGTGACCTACTAATCGGGACAGGGGGCCTTGGAAGCTACGAGCAGTACTTC. This chain joins TRBV6-1 and TRBJ2-7; 12 bases agree with TRBD1. In germline, CDR1 is MNHNS, CDR2 SASEGT. The CDR3 sequence is 20 residues long. The V and J ends lost 3 bases and 3 bases, in that order; junction bases with no gene match: 18.